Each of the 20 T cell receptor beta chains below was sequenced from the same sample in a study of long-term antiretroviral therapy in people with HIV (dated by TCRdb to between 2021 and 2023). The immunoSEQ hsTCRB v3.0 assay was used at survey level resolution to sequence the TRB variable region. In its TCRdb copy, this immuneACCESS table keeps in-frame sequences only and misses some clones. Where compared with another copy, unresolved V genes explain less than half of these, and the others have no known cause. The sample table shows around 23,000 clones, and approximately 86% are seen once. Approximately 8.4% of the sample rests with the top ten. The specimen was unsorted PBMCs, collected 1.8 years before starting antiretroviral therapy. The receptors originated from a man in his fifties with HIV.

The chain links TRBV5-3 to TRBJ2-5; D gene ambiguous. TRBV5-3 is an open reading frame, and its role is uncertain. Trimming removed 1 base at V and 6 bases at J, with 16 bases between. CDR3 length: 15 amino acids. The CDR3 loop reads CARSLTRLHFKTQYF. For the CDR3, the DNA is TGTGCCAGAAGCTTGACCCGGCTCCACTTTAAGACCCAGTACTTC.

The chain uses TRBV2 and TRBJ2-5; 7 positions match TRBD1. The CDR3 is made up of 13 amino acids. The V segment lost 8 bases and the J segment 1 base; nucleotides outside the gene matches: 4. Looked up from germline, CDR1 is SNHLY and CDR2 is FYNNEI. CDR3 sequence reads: CASGGQFQETQYF. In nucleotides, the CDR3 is TGTGCCAGCGGGGGACAGTTCCAAGAGACCCAGTACTTC.

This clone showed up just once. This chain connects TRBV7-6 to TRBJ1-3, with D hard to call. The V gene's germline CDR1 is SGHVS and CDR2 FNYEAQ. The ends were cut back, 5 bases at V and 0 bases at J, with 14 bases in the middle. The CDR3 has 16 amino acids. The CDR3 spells CASSATMGSSGNTIYF. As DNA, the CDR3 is TGTGCCAGCAGCGCGACCATGGGCAGCTCTGGAAACACCATATATTTT.

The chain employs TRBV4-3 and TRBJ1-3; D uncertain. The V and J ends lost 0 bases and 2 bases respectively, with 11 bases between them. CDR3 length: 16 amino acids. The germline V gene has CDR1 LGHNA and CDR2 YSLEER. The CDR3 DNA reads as TGCGCCAGCAGCCAAGATTTTGGGATCGCTGGAAACACCATATATTTT. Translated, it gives CASSQDFGIAGNTIYF.

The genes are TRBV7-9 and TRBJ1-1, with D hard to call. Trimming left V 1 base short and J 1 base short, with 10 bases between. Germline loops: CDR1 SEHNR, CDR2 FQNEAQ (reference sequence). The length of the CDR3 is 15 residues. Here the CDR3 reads CASSLGPAGNTEAFF. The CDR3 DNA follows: TGTGCCAGCAGCTTAGGTCCAGCGGGGAACACTGAAGCTTTCTTT. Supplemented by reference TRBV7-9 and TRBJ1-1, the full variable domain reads DTGVSQNPRHKITKRGQNVTFRCDPISEHNRLYWYRQTLGQGPEFLTYFQNEAQLEKSRLLSDRFSAERPKGSFSTLEIQRTEQGDSAMYLCASSLGPAGNTEAFFGQGTRLTVV.

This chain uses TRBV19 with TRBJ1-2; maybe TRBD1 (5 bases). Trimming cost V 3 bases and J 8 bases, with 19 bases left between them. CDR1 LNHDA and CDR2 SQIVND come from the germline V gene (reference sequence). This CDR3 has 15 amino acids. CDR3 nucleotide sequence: TGTGCCAGTAGTATTGGGGCAGGGCGCGAGAGGGGCTACACCTTC. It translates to CASSIGAGRERGYTF.

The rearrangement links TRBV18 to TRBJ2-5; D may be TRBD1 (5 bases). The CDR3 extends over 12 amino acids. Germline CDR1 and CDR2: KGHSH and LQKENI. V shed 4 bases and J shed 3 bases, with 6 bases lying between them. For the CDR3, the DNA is TGTGCCAGCTCACGCAGGGAAGAGACCCAGTACTTC. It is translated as CASSRREETQYF.

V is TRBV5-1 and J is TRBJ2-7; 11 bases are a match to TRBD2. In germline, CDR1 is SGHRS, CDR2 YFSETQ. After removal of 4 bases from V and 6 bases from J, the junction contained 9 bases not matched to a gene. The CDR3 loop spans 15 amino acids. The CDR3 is CASSELAGVAGEQYF. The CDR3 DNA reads TGCGCCAGCAGCGAACTAGCGGGAGTAGCAGGCGAGCAGTACTTC.

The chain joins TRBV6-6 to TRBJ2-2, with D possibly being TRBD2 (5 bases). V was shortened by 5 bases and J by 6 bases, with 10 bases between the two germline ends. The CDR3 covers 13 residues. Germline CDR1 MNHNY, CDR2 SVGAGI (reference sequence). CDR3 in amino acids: CASSPLSAGELFF. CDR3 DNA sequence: TGTGCCAGCAGTCCGCTTAGCGCCGGGGAGCTGTTTTTT.

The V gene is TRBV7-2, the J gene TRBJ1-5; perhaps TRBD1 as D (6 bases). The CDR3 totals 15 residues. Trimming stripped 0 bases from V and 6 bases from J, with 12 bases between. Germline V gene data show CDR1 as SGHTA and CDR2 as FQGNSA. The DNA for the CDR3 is TGTGCCAGCAGCTTAGCCTCAGGGGTTGGTCAGCCCCAGCATTTT. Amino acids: CASSLASGVGQPQHF.

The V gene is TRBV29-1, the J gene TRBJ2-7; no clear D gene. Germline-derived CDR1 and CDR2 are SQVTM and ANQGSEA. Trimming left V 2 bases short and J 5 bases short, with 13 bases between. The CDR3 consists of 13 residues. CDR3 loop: CSVEHLDKDEQYF. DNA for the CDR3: TGCAGCGTTGAACACTTAGATAAGGACGAGCAGTACTTC.

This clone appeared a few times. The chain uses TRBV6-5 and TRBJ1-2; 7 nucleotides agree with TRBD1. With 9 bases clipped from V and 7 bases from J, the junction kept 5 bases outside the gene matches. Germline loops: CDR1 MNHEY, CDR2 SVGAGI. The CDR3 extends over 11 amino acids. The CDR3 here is CASGGGSGYTF. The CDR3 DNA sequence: TGTGCCAGTGGAGGGGGCAGTGGCTACACCTTC.

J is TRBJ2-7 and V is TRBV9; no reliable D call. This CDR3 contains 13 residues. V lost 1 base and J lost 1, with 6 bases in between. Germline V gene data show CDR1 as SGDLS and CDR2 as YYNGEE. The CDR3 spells CASSVFDSYEQYF. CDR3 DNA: TGTGCCAGCAGCGTATTCGATTCCTACGAGCAGTACTTC.

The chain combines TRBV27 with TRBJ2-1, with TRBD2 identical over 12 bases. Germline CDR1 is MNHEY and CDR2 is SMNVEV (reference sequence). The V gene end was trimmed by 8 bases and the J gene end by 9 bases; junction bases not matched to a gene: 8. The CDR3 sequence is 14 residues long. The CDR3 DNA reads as TGTGCCAGCTGGCTAGCGGGGGGGGGTGTTGAGCAGTTCTTC. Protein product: CASWLAGGGVEQFF.

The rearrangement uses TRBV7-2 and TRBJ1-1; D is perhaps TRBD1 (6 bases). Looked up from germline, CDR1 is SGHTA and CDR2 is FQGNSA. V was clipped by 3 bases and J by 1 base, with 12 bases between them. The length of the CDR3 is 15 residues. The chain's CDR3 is CASSLAGASNTEAFF. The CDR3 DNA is TGTGCCAGCAGCTTGGCAGGGGCGTCGAACACTGAAGCTTTCTTT.

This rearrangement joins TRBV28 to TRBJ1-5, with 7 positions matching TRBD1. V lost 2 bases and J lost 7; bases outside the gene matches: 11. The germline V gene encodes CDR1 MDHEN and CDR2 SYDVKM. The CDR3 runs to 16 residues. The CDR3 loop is CASSLRQGGFIQPQHF. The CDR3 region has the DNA TGTGCCAGCAGTTTACGACAGGGAGGGTTCATACAGCCCCAGCATTTT.

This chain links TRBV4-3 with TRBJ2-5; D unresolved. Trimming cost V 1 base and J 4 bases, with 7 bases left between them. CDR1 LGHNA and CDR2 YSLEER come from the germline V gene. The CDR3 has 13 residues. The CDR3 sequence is CASSQGMRETQYF. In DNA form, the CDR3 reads TGCGCCAGCAGCCAAGGAATGAGAGAGACCCAGTACTTC.

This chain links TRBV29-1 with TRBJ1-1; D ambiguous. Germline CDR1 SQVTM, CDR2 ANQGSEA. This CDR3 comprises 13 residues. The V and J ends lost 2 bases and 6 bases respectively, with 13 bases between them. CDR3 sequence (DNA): TGCAGCGTTGAACGGCAGTTTCTTCCTGAAGCTTTCTTT. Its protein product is CSVERQFLPEAFF.

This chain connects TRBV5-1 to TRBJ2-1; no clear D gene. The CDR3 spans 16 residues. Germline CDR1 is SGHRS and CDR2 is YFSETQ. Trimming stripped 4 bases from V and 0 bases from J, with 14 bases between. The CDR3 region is CASSRGEESSYNEQFF. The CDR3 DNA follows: TGCGCCAGCAGCCGCGGCGAGGAGAGCTCCTACAATGAGCAGTTCTTC.

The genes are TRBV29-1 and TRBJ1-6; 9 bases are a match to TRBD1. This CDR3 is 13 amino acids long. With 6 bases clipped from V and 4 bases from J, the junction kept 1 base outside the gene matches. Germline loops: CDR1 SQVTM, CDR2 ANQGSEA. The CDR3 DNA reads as TGCAGCGTGACAGGGGGATATAATTCACCCCTCCACTTT. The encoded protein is CSVTGGYNSPLHF.